This TCR beta chain was documented in a study of identical twins. Only healthy Caucasians were enrolled as donors. This clonotype was picked up many times. Template switching supplied a universal primer site; unique molecular identifiers were carried on the cDNA. TCRdb called the 5' RACE reads again in MiXCR, with one record for every CDR3 protein. The sample yields about 200,000 distinct CDR3 sequences, about a sixth seen once. Unmatched junction bases numbered 10, after V lost 6 bases and J lost 2 bases. The CDR3 covers 15 residues. The V gene's germline CDR1 is LGHNT and CDR2 FRNRAP. This sample was shared with a second study, whose subject was T cells expressing NK-cell markers. That source notes: The authors sequenced eight donors, of whom seven were HCMV-seropositive and one was seronegative. Six donors had dominant NKG2C+ clonotypes that comprised about 1.0-7.0% of their CD8+ T cells.

The receptor was isolated from a woman aged 18-29 years in good health. Sequenced sample: CD8+ T cells sorted from blood. The gene calls are TRBV12-5 and TRBJ2-7, with TRBD1 matching 7 bases. CDR3 region: CASGRRAGGAYEQYF. CDR3 sequence (DNA): TGTGCTAGTGGGCGCAGAGCAGGGGGTGCCTACGAGCAGTACTTC.